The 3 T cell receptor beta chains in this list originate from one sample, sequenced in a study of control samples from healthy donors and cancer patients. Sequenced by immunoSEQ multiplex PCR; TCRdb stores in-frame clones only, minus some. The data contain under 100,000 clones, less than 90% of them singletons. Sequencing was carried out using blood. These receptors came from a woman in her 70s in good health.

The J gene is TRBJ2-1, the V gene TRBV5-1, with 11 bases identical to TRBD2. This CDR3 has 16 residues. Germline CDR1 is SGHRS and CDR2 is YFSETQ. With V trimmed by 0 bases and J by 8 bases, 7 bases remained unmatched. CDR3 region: CASSLVTSGSLHEQFF. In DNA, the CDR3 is TGCGCCAGCAGCTTGGTAACTAGCGGGAGCCTCCATGAGCAGTTCTTC.

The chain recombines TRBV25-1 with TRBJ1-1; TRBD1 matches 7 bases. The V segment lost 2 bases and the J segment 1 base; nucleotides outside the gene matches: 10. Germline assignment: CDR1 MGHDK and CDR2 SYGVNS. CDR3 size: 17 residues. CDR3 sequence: CASSETTGAGGNTEAFF. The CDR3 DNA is TGTGCCAGCAGTGAAACAACAGGGGCTGGGGGGAACACTGAAGCTTTCTTT.

In DNA, the CDR3 is TGTGCCAGTAGTAGGGGACAGAGCTCTGGGGCCAACGTCCTGACTTTC. It specifies CASSRGQSSGANVLTF. This chain connects TRBV19 to TRBJ2-6, with 7 bases aligning to TRBD1. CDR1 and CDR2 from the germline V gene are LNHDA and SQIVND (reference sequence). The CDR3 totals 16 residues. Trimming cost V 4 bases and J 0 bases; bases outside gene matches: 3.